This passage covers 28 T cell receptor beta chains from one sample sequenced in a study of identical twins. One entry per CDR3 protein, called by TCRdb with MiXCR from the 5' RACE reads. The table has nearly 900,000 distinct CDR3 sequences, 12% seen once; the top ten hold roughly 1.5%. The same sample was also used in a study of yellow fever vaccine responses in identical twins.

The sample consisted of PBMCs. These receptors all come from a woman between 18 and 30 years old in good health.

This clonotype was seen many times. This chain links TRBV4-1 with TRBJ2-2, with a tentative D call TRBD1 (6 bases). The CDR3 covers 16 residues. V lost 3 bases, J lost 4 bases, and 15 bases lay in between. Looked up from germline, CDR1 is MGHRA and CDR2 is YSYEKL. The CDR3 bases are TGCGCCAGCAGCCACGGCAGAGGGGGACCCACCGGGGAGCTGTTTTTT. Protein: CASSHGRGGPTGELFF.

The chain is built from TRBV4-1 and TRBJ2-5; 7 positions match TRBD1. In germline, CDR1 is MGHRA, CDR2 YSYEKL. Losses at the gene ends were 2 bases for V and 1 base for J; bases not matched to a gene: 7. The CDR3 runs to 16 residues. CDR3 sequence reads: CASSQTKTGLQETQYF. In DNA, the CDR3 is TGCGCCAGCAGCCAAACAAAGACAGGGCTCCAAGAGACCCAGTACTTC.

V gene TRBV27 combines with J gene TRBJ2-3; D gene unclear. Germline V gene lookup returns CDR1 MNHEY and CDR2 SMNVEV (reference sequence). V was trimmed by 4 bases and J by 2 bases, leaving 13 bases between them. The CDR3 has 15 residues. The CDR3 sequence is CASSSGSAFTDTQYF. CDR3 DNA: TGTGCCAGCAGTTCTGGAAGCGCCTTCACAGATACGCAGTATTTT.

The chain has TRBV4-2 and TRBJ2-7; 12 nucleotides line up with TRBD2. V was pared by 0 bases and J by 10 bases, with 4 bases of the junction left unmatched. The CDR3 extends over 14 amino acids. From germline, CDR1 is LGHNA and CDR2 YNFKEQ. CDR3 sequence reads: CASSQDLAGGPQYV. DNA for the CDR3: TGTGCCAGCAGCCAAGACCTAGCGGGGGGGCCCCAGTACGTC.

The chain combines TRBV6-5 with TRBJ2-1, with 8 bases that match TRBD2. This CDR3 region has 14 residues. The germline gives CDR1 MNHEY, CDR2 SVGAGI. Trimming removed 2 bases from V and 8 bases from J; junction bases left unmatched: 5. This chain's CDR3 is CASSYGSGSHEQFF. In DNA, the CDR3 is TGTGCCAGCAGTTACGGCAGCGGGAGTCATGAGCAGTTCTTC.

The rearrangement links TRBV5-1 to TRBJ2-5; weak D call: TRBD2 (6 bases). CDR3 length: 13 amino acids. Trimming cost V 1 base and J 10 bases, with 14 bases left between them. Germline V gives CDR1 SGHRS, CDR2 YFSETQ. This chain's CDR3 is CASSLSWRERQYF. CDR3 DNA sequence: TGCGCCAGCAGCTTGTCTTGGAGGGAGCGCCAGTACTTC.

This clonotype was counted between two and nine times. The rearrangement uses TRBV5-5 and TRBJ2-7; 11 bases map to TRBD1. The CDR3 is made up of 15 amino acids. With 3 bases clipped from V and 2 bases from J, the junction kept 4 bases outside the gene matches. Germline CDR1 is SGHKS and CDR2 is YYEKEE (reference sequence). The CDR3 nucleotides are TGTGCCAGCAGCTGGGGACAGGGGGGCCCCTACGAGCAGTACGTC. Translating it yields CASSWGQGGPYEQYV.

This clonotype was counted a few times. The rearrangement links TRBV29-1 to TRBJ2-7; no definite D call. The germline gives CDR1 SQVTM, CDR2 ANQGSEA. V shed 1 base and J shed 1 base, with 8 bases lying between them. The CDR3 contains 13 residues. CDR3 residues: CSVEVAVSYEQYF. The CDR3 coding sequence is TGCAGCGTTGAAGTGGCGGTGTCCTACGAGCAGTACTTC.

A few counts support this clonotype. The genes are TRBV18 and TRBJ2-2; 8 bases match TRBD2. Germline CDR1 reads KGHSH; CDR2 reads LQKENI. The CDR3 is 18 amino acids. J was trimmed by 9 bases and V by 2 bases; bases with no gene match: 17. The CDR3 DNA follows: TGTGCCAGCTCACCAAGCGGGGGCGACGCCATCTTCGGACGGGAGCTGTTTTTT. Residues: CASSPSGGDAIFGRELFF.

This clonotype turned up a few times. The CDR3 coding sequence is TGTGCCATCAGTGAAGAACGGCGGAACACTGAAGCTTTCTTT. The encoded protein is CAISEERRNTEAFF. V is TRBV10-3 and J is TRBJ1-1; no clear D. Trimming cost V 3 bases and J 1 base, with 9 bases left between them. This CDR3 has 14 residues. Per germline, CDR1 ENHRY and CDR2 SYGVKD.

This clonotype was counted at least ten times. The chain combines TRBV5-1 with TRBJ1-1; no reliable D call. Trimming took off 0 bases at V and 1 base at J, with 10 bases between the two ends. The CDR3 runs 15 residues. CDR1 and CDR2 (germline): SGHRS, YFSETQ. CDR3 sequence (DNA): TGCGCCAGCAGCTTGGATGGGCAGGCGAACACTGAAGCTTTCTTT. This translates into CASSLDGQANTEAFF.

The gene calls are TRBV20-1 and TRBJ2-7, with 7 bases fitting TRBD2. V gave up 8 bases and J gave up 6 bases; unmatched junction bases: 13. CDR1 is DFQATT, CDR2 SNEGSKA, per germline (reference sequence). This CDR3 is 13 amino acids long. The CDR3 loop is CSQETSTPREQYV. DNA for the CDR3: TGCAGTCAAGAGACTAGCACGCCTCGCGAGCAGTACGTC.

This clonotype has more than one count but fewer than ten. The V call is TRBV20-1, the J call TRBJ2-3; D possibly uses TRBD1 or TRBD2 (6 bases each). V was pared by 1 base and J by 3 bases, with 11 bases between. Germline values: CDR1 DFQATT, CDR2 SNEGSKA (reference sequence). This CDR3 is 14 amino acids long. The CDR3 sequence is CSARGGAKTDTQYF. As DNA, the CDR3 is TGCAGTGCTAGAGGGGGGGCTAAGACAGATACGCAGTATTTT.

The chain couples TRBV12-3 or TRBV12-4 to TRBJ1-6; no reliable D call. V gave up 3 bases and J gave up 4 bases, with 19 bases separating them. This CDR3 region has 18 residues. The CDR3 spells CASSFAGPNTVYNSPLHF. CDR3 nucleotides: TGTGCCAGCAGTTTCGCCGGGCCTAACACTGTTTATAATTCACCCCTCCACTTT.

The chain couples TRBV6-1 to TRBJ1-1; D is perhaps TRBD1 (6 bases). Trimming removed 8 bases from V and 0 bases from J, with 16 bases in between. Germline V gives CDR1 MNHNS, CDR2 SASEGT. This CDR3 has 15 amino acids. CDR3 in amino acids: CASADRGGMNTEAFF. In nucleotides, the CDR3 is TGTGCCAGCGCCGATCGAGGGGGGATGAACACTGAAGCTTTCTTT.

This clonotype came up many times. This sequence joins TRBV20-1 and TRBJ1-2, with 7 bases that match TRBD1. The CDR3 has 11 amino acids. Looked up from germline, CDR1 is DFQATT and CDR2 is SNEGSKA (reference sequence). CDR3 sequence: CIAGTDYGYTF. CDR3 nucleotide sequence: TGCATCGCCGGGACAGATTATGGCTACACCTTC.

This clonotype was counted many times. The CDR3 loop reads CASSPPGTGGVKNIQYF. The CDR3 DNA follows: TGTGCCAGCAGCCCCCCCGGGACAGGGGGCGTCAAAAACATTCAGTACTTC. The chain couples TRBV7-9 to TRBJ2-4; 12 nucleotides align to TRBD1. Germline V gene sequence: CDR1 SEHNR, CDR2 FQNEAQ (reference sequence). CDR3 length: 17 residues. V trimming: 5 bases; J trimming: 3 bases; junction bases outside the gene matches: 8.

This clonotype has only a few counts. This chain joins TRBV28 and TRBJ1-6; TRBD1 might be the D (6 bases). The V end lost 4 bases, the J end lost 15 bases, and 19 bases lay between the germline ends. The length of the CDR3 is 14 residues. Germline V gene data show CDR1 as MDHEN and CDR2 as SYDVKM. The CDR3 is CASSSGTINGVLHF. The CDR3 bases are TGTGCCAGCAGTTCCGGGACAATAAATGGGGTCCTCCACTTT. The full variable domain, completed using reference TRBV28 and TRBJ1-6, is DVKVTQSSRYLVKRTGEKVFLECVQDMDHENMFWYRQDPGLGLRLIYFSYDVKMKEKGDIPEGYSVSREKKERFSLILESASTNQTSMYLCASSSGTINGVLHFGNGTRLTVT.

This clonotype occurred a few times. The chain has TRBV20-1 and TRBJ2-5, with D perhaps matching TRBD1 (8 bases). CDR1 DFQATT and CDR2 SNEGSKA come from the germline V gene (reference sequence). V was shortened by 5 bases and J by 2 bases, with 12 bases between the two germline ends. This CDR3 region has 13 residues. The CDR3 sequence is CSADRGLQETQYF. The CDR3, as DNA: TGCAGTGCTGACAGGGGACTACAAGAGACCCAGTACTTC.

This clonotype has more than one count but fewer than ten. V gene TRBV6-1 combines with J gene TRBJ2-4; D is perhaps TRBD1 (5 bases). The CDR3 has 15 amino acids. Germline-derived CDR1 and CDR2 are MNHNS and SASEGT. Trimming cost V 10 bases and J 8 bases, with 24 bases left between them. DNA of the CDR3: TGTGCCACCTCCCCTCAGAGTAGGGGTTTGGACATTCAGTACTTC. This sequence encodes CATSPQSRGLDIQYF.

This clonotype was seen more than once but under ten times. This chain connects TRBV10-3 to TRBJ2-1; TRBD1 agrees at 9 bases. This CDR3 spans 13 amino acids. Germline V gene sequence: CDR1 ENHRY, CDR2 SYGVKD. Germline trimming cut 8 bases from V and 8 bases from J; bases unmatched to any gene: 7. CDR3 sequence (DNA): TGTGCCATCGGGGACAGGGCTCCCGATGAGCAGTTCTTC. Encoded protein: CAIGDRAPDEQFF.

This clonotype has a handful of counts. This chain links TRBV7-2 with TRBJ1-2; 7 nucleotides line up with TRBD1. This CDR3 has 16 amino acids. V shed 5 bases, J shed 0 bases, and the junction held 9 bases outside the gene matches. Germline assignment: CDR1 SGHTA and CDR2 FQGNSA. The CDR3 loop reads CASSKGDRGANYGYTF. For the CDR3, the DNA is TGTGCCAGCAGCAAAGGGGACAGAGGAGCTAACTATGGCTACACCTTC.

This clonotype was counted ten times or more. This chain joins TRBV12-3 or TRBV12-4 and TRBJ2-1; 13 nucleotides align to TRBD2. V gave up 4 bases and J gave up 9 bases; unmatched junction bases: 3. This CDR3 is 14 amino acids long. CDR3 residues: CASSSGTSGTEQFF. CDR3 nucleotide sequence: TGTGCCAGCAGTTCCGGGACTAGCGGGACTGAGCAGTTCTTC.

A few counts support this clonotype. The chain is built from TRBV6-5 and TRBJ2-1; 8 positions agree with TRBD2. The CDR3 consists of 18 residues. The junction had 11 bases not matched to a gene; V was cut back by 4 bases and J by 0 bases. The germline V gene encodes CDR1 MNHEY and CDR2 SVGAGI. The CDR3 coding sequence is TGTGCCAGCAGTTCTCCCCGGGAGGGCCGAGGCTCCTACAATGAGCAGTTCTTC. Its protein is CASSSPREGRGSYNEQFF.

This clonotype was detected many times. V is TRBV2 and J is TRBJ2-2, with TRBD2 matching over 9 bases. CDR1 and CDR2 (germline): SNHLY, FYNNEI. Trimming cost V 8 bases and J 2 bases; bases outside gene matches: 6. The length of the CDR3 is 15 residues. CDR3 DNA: TGTGCCAGCGGACCGCGGGGGGGTAACACCGGGGAGCTGTTTTTT. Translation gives CASGPRGGNTGELFF.

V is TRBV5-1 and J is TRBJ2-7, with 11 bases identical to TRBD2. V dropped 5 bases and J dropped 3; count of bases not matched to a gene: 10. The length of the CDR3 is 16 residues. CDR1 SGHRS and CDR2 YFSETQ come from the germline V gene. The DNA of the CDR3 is TGCGCCAGCAGTCCGGGGGGGGGGACTAGCGGCTACGAGCAGTACTTC. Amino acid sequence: CASSPGGGTSGYEQYF.

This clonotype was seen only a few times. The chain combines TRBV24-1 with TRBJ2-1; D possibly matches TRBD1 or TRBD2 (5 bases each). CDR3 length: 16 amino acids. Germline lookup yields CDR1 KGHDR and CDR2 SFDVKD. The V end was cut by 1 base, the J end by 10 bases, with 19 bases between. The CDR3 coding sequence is TGTGCCACCAGTGATTTCGCCCCAAGAGGGGAGAGGGAGCAGTTCTTC. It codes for CATSDFAPRGEREQFF.

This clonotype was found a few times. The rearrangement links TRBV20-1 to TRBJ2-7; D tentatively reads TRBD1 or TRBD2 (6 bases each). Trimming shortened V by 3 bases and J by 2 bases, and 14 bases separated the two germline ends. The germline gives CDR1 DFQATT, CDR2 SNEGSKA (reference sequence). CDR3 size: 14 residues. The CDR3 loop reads CSARDSLAAYEQYV. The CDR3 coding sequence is TGCAGTGCTAGGGACAGCTTAGCGGCCTACGAGCAGTACGTC.